Shown below are 20 T cell receptor beta chains from a single sample sequenced in a study of response to subunit inactivated influenza vaccine. TCRdb re-derived calls from the RT-PCR reads in MiXCR, one entry per CDR3 protein. The data show approximately 230,000 distinct CDR3 sequences, more than 10% seen once. The specimen was non-naive T cells sorted from PBMCs, collected approximately 15 days before vaccination. The receptors here all came from a man aged 45-65 years who received an inactivated influenza vaccine.

This clonotype was seen many times. The genes are TRBV12-3 or TRBV12-4 and TRBJ1-2, with D possibly being TRBD1 (5 bases). CDR3 size: 12 residues. Trimming cost V 5 bases and J 1 base, with 5 bases left between them. For the CDR3, the DNA is TGTGCCAGCAGTAGGGGTAACTATGGCTACACCTTC. It translates to CASSRGNYGYTF.

The CDR3 DNA reads TGTGCCAGCAGCCGGACAGACAACTATGGCTACACCTTC. Encoded protein: CASSRTDNYGYTF. The chain uses TRBV3-1 and TRBJ1-2; D is possibly TRBD1 (6 bases). Trimming left V 4 bases short and J 2 bases short, with 8 bases between. The CDR3 has 13 amino acids. Germline V lookup: CDR1 LGHDT, CDR2 YNNKEL (reference sequence). The variable domain in full, with the rest retrieved from reference TRBV3-1 and TRBJ1-2, is DTAVSQTPKYLVTQMGNDKSIKCEQNLGHDTMYWYKQDSKKFLKIMFSYNNKELIINETVPNRFSPKSPDKAHLNLHINSLELGDSAVYFCASSRTDNYGYTFGSGTRLTVV.

This clonotype was recorded once. The CDR3 DNA reads as TGTGCCAGTAGCAGCAGGGGATCTAGCAATCAGCCCCAGCATTTT. It encodes CASSSRGSSNQPQHF. The chain links TRBV19 to TRBJ1-5, with D possibly TRBD1 on 6 matching bases. The CDR3 covers 15 residues. With 6 bases removed from V and 0 bases from J, the gap between germline ends came to 12 bases. Per germline, CDR1 LNHDA and CDR2 SQIVND (reference sequence).

The CDR3 DNA is TGTGCCAGCAGTCTGAGGGGGACCCAGTACTTC. Translating it yields CASSLRGTQYF. This rearrangement joins TRBV28 to TRBJ2-5; D may be TRBD1 or TRBD2 (5 bases each). The V gene lost 5 bases and the J gene lost 7 bases, with 8 bases spanning the gap. CDR1 and CDR2 (germline): MDHEN, SYDVKM. The CDR3 extends over 11 amino acids. The full variable domain, in which reference TRBV28 and TRBJ2-5 provide the parts outside the CDR3, is DVKVTQSSRYLVKRTGEKVFLECVQDMDHENMFWYRQDPGLGLRLIYFSYDVKMKEKGDIPEGYSVSREKKERFSLILESASTNQTSMYLCASSLRGTQYFGPGTRLLVL.

The chain links TRBV20-1 to TRBJ2-7, with TRBD1 as a possible D gene (6 bases). V was trimmed by 0 bases and J by 5 bases, leaving 14 bases between them. There are 14 residues in the CDR3. Germline V gene sequence: CDR1 DFQATT, CDR2 SNEGSKA (reference sequence). The CDR3 nucleotides are TGCAGTGCTAGAGATCCCCAGGGGTCAAACGAGCAGTACTTC. It yields the protein CSARDPQGSNEQYF.

V is TRBV5-1 and J is TRBJ2-2, with D unclear. CDR3 length equals 13 residues. V gave up 4 bases and J gave up 6 bases, with 10 bases separating them. The germline V gene has CDR1 SGHRS and CDR2 YFSETQ. In nucleotides, the CDR3 is TGCGCCAGCAGCCCCCCGGCCGCCGGGGAGCTGTTTTTT. This translates into CASSPPAAGELFF.

This clonotype turned up a few times. The chain carries TRBV9 and TRBJ2-1, with D perhaps TRBD2 (5 bases). The V end lost 4 bases, the J end lost 5 bases, and 10 bases lay between the germline ends. Germline V gene sequence: CDR1 SGDLS, CDR2 YYNGEE. The CDR3 spans 13 residues. CDR3 region: CASSKGVDNEQFF. The DNA of the CDR3 is TGTGCCAGCAGCAAGGGAGTTGACAATGAGCAGTTCTTC.

The chain employs TRBV10-3 and TRBJ1-1; TRBD1 agrees at 7 bases. V lost 3 bases, J lost 6 bases, and 10 bases stayed unmatched. Germline V CDR1 and CDR2: ENHRY, SYGVKD. The CDR3 is 15 residues long. The CDR3 nucleotides are TGTGCCATCAGTGAATCCCTGACAGGGATGCCTGAAGCTTTCTTT. This translates into CAISESLTGMPEAFF.

J is TRBJ2-1 and V is TRBV6-1; D possibly matches TRBD1 or TRBD2 (5 bases each). Trimming shortened V by 10 bases and J by 4 bases, and 23 bases separated the two germline ends. The germline CDR1 and CDR2 sequences are MNHNS and SASEGT. The CDR3 covers 16 residues. The CDR3 loop reads CATLGERRDAYNEQFF. The CDR3 bases are TGTGCCACCTTGGGGGAGCGGCGAGACGCATACAATGAGCAGTTCTTC.

The chain is built from TRBV11-2 and TRBJ2-2; a weak D match, TRBD1 (6 bases). V lost 5 bases and J 3 bases, leaving 10 bases between the germline ends. CDR3 size: 14 residues. CDR1 is SGHAT and CDR2 is FQNNGV in the germline V gene. The CDR3 region is CASSPRTDTGELFF. Written as DNA, the CDR3 is TGTGCCAGCAGCCCGCGGACAGACACCGGGGAGCTGTTTTTT.

This clonotype occurred many times. The CDR3 spells CSVEGDLYGYTF. The DNA for the CDR3 is TGCAGCGTTGAGGGGGATCTCTATGGCTACACCTTC. The chain recombines TRBV29-1 with TRBJ1-2, with D possibly matching TRBD1 (5 bases). CDR3 length equals 12 residues. Per the germline V gene, CDR1 is SQVTM and CDR2 is ANQGSEA. The germline V and J ends were trimmed by 3 bases and 4 bases, with 9 bases remaining between them.

This clonotype appeared a few times. The chain couples TRBV2 to TRBJ1-5; no definite D call. Trimming took 3 bases from V and 9 from J, leaving 18 bases between them. The CDR3 is 15 amino acids. Germline V gives CDR1 SNHLY, CDR2 FYNNEI. DNA for the CDR3: TGTGCCAGCAGTGAGAGAGAGATCAAGGGCCGGCCCCAGCATTTT. Amino acid sequence: CASSEREIKGRPQHF.

This clonotype was observed many times. The V call is TRBV29-1, the J call TRBJ1-1, with D perhaps matching TRBD1 (5 bases). CDR1 SQVTM and CDR2 ANQGSEA come from the germline V gene. This CDR3 is built from 14 residues. The V and J ends lost 4 bases and 0 bases respectively, with 12 bases between them. In nucleotides, the CDR3 is TGCAGCGTTGTCCAGGACAATGTGAACACTGAAGCTTTCTTT. Translating it yields CSVVQDNVNTEAFF.

This clonotype has more than one count but fewer than ten. The chain is built from TRBV15 and TRBJ2-1; a possible D gene is TRBD2 (5 bases). With 5 bases removed from V and 14 bases from J, the gap between germline ends came to 16 bases. The germline V gene encodes CDR1 LNHNV and CDR2 YYDKDF (reference sequence). The CDR3 sequence is 12 residues long. The DNA of the CDR3 is TGTGCCACCAGCGGAATCATCGGGAAGAAGTTCTTC. Translation gives CATSGIIGKKFF.

The rearrangement uses TRBV20-1 and TRBJ1-2, with unresolved D. CDR1 and CDR2 (germline): DFQATT, SNEGSKA (reference sequence). The CDR3 sequence is 15 residues long. Between the trimmed V and J ends, which lost 3 bases and 0 bases, there was a span of 14 bases. The CDR3 nucleotides are TGCAGTGCTAGGTCTCGGGGTAGCCCTAACTATGGCTACACCTTC. Translated: CSARSRGSPNYGYTF.

The chain carries TRBV7-2 and TRBJ2-7; D is possibly TRBD1 or TRBD2 (6 bases each). The CDR3 has 15 amino acids. V was clipped by 5 bases and J by 4 bases, with 18 bases between them. Germline assignment: CDR1 SGHTA and CDR2 FQGNSA. The CDR3 DNA follows: TGTGCCAGCAGCGAGTCCGGCGGGACAACTTACGAGCAGTACTTC. It yields the protein CASSESGGTTYEQYF. Full variable domain (rest looked up from reference TRBV7-2 and TRBJ2-7): GAGVSQSPSNKVTEKGKDVELRCDPISGHTALYWYRQSLGQGLEFLIYFQGNSAPDKSGLPSDRFSAERTGGSVSTLTIQRTQQEDSAVYLCASSESGGTTYEQYFGPGTRLTVT.

This clonotype was seen only a few times. CDR3 loop: CASSLGGGQHYEQYF. The CDR3 coding sequence is TGTGCCAGCAGCTTAGGTGGGGGACAGCACTACGAGCAGTACTTC. The V call is TRBV7-9, the J call TRBJ2-7, with 7 nucleotides matching TRBD1. This CDR3 comprises 15 residues. Germline V lookup: CDR1 SEHNR, CDR2 FQNEAQ (reference sequence). The V segment lost 1 base and the J segment 3 bases; nucleotides outside the gene matches: 6.

The chain combines TRBV19 with TRBJ2-7; possibly TRBD1 for D (6 bases). The length of the CDR3 is 14 residues. Germline lookup yields CDR1 LNHDA and CDR2 SQIVND (reference sequence). The germline V and J ends were trimmed by 5 bases and 3 bases, with 14 bases remaining between them. The CDR3 DNA reads as TGTGCCAGTAGTCGCCGGGACAACATCTACGAGCAGTACTTC. The encoded protein is CASSRRDNIYEQYF. Full variable domain (remainder filled in from reference TRBV19 and TRBJ2-7): DGGITQSPKYLFRKEGQNVTLSCEQNLNHDAMYWYRQDPGQGLRLIYYSQIVNDFQKGDIAEGYSVSREKKESFPLTVTSAQKNPTAFYLCASSRRDNIYEQYFGPGTRLTVT.

This clonotype was detected many times. V usage is TRBV20-1 and J usage is TRBJ2-7; D is undetermined. The germline V gene has CDR1 DFQATT and CDR2 SNEGSKA (reference sequence). Trimming shortened V by 6 bases and J by 2 bases, and 26 bases separated the two germline ends. There are 17 residues in the CDR3. CDR3 amino acids: CSARKGQSFLDTYEQYF. CDR3 in DNA: TGCAGTGCCAGAAAGGGCCAGTCATTCTTAGACACCTACGAGCAGTACTTC.

This clonotype appeared a few times. The gene calls are TRBV6-1 and TRBJ2-3; 11 bases fit TRBD2. J was trimmed by 3 bases and V by 4 bases; bases with no gene match: 12. The CDR3 is 18 residues long. CDR1 and CDR2 (germline): MNHNS, SASEGT. DNA of the CDR3: TGTGCCAGCAGTGCCCTTATCTTGCTAGCGGGAGGAACAGATACGCAGTATTTT. It yields the protein CASSALILLAGGTDTQYF.